This TCR beta chain originates from a study of identical twins. Per the germline V gene, CDR1 is DFQATT and CDR2 is SNEGSKA (reference sequence). The junction had 6 bases not matched to a gene; V was cut back by 4 bases and J by 4 bases. The CDR3 length is 13 residues. Each CDR3 protein is one row after TCRdb ran MiXCR on the 5' RACE reads. The sample holds about 470,000 distinct CDR3 sequences, around 24% seen once. This clonotype has just a few counts. The data also belong to a second study, concerning T cells expressing NK-cell markers.

The chain has TRBV20-1 and TRBJ2-5; TRBD2 aligns across 7 bases. The TCR sequence derives from a woman aged 18-29 years in good health. Sample: CD4+ T cells sorted from blood. This CDR3 reads CSAILADGETQYF. CDR3 bases: TGCAGTGCTATTCTAGCGGACGGAGAGACCCAGTACTTC.